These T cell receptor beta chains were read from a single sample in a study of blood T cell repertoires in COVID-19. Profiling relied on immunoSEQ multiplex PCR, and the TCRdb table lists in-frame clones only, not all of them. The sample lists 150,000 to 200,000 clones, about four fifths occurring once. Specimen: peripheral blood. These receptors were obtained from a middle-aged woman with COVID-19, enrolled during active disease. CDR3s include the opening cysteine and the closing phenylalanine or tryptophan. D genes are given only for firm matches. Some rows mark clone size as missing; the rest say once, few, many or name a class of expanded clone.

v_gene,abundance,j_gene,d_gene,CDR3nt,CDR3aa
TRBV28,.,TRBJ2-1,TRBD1,TGTGCCAGCAGCTCCCCAGGGGGTGGGGGCAATGAGCAGTTCTTC,CASSSPGGGGNEQFF
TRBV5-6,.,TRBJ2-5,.,TGTGCCAGCAGTTACCGGGACACACTTTACCAAGAGACCCAGTACTTC,CASSYRDTLYQETQYF
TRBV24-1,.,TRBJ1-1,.,TGTGCCACTCGGAGGGAAACCTACTCTGAAGCTTTCTTT,CATRRETYSEAFF
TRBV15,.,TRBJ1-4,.,TGTGCCACCAGCAGAGTCGGGGGACTTGGTGAAAAACTGTTTTTT,CATSRVGGLGEKLFF
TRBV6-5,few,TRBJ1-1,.,TGTGCCAGCAGTTACGGACCCGGGATACTCACTGAAGCTTTCTTT,CASSYGPGILTEAFF
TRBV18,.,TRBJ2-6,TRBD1,TGTGCCAGCTCACCACGAGACCCGACAGGGGCTGGGGCCAACGTCCTGACTTTC,CASSPRDPTGAGANVLTF
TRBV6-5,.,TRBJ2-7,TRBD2,TGTGCCAGCAGTTCGGGACTAGCGGGAGCTAGGCAGTACTTC,CASSSGLAGARQYF
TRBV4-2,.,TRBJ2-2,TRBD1,TGTGCCAGCAGCTCGCACGGGACAGGGGAAAACACCGGGGAGCTGTTTTTT,CASSSHGTGENTGELFF
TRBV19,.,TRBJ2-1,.,TGTGCCAGTAGTGCTAGAGCGGGGACATACAATGAGCAGTTCTTC,CASSARAGTYNEQFF
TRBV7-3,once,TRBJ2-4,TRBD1,TGTGCCAGCAGCTTACCGGACAGGGACGGGGGCATTCAGTACTTC,CASSLPDRDGGIQYF
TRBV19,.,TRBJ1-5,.,TGTGCCAGTAGTATAGGAGGATATAGCAATCAGCCCCAGCATTTT,CASSIGGYSNQPQHF
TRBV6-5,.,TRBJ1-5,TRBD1,TGTGCCAGCGGACAGGGGGCCAACAATCAGCCCCAGCATTTT,CASGQGANNQPQHF
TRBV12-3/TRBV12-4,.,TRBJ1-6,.,TGTGCCAGCAGTTTAAGGGGCCCTCCGGGCACAAACTTT,CASSLRGPPGTNF
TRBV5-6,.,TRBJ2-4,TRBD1,TGTGCCAGCAGCTGGGAGACAGGGGCCAAAAACATTCAGTACTTC,CASSWETGAKNIQYF
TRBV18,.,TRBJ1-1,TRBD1,TGTGCCAGCTCACTAAGCCGGGACAGCCTTACGAACACTGAAGCTTTCTTT,CASSLSRDSLTNTEAFF
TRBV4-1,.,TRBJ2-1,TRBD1,TGCGCCAGCAGCCAGGGGACAGGGTTGGATGAGCAGTTCTTC,CASSQGTGLDEQFF
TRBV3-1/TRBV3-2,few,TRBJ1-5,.,TGTGCCAGCAGCCCTTCGTTTAGCAATCAGCCCCAGCATTTT,CASSPSFSNQPQHF
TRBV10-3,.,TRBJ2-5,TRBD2,TGTGCCATCTCCGGACTAGCGGGGGTCCAAGAGACCCAGTACTTC,CAISGLAGVQETQYF
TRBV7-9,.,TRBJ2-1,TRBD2,TGTGCCAGCAGCTCGCCGACTAGCGGGGATGCGCATGAGCAGTTCTTC,CASSSPTSGDAHEQFF
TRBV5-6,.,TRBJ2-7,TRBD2,TGTGCCAGCAGCTTTGGACTAGCGGACTCCTACGAGCAGTACTTC,CASSFGLADSYEQYF
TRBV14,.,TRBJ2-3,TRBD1,TGTGCCAGCAGCCAAGGTGGGACAGGGCATACAGATACGCAGTATTTT,CASSQGGTGHTDTQYF
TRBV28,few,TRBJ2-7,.,TGTGCCAGCAGTTCTTACAGGGGAGGCCACGAGCAGTACTTC,CASSSYRGGHEQYF
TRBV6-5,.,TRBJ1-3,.,TGTGCCAGCAGTTCACAGGGAACTGGAAACACCATATATTTT,CASSSQGTGNTIYF
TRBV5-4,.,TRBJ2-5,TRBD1,TGTGCCAGCAGCAAAGAAGGGACAGCTAAAGAGACCCAGTACTTC,CASSKEGTAKETQYF
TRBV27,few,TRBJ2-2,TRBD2,TGTGCCAGCAGTTTATCGGGGTTCCTAGCGGGAGGGACGAACACCGGGGAGCTGTTTTTT,CASSLSGFLAGGTNTGELFF
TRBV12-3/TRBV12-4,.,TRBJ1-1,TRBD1,TGTGCCAGCAGACGGACAGGGGAACCTGAAGCTTTCTTT,CASRRTGEPEAFF
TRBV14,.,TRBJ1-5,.,TGTGCCAGCAGCCGGCGGACAGCCCAGCATTTT,CASSRRTAQHF